This TCR beta chain came from a study of blood T cells in healthy people across ages. Broader study findings: One million T cells yielded diversity estimates that were considered underestimates. Among long-lived donors, naive CD4+ cells were more numerous and diversity higher than in aged donors. It was not possible, with unsorted PBMCs, to conclusively compare naive and antigen-experienced cells.

As concerns this clonotype: Its antigen is undetermined.

Germline V gene data show CDR1 as SGHTA and CDR2 as FQGNSA. The CDR3 length is 14 residues. V was clipped by 4 bases and J by 9 bases; unmatched bases: 4. The second PCR ran roughly 7 to 12 cycles with a sample-barcoded 5' primer and J-beta primers. A template-switch adaptor that had 12 random nucleotides put a tag on each cDNA molecule. TCRdb passed the 5' RACE reads through MiXCR, listing each CDR3 protein once. The sample lists about 290,000 distinct CDR3 sequences; 27% were seen once. The clonotype comes from a woman in her sixties or seventies in good health. The rearrangement joins TRBV7-2 to TRBJ2-4, with 12 bases identical to TRBD1. Source material: blood. For the CDR3, the DNA is TGTGCCAGCAGCTCGGGACAGGGGGCAATCATTCAGTACTTC. This encodes CASSSGQGAIIQYF.